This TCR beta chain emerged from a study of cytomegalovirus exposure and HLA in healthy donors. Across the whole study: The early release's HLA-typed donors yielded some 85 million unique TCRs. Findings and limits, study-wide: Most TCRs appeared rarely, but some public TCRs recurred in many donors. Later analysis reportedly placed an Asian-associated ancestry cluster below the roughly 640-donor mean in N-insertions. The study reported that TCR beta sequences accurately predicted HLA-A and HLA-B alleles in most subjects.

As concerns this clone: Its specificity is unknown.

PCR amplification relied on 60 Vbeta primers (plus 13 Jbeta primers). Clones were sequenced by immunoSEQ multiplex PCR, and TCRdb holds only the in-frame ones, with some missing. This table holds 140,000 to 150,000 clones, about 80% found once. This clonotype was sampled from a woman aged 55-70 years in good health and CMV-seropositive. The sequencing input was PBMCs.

In DNA, the CDR3 is TGTGCCAGCAGCTTATGGGCAGGGAATAGCAATCAGCCCCAGCATTTT. Its translation is CASSLWAGNSNQPQHF. This rearrangement joins TRBV7-2 to TRBJ1-5; tentative D call: TRBD1 (5 bases). The CDR3 length is 16 residues. V lost 2 bases, J lost 0 bases, and 11 bases lay in between. The germline CDR1 and CDR2 sequences are SGHTA and FQGNSA.